This record looks at one TCR beta chain sequence and its context. The target antigen is unknown. This sample is drawn from a study of graft-versus-host responses after intestinal transplantation. Study context: In this cohort, recipients had multivisceral, liver-intestinal, or isolated intestinal transplants.

Profiling relied on immunoSEQ multiplex PCR, and the TCRdb table lists in-frame clones only, not all of them. The table has roughly 120,000 clones, more than 85% seen once. Study-wide results and caveats: GvH clonotypes were identified within recipient marrow, with a subset emerging first in ileum or blood. Clonal ratios of graft-versus-host to host-versus-graft in allografts were high for patients exhibiting graft-donor T cell macrochimerism.

With 5 bases removed from V and 1 base from J, the gap between germline ends came to 14 bases. The CDR3 length is 15 residues. Germline loops: CDR1 SGHAT, CDR2 FQNNGV. The TCR was taken from a human donor who was the organ donor for an intestinal transplant. The V and J genes are TRBV11-2 and TRBJ2-5; D uncertain. Sequenced material: unstimulated CD8+ T cells sorted from spleen or lymph node cells, taken before transplant. CDR3 nucleotides: TGTGCCAGCAGCCCCCGCAGGCACATCCAAGAGACCCAGTACTTC. This translates into CASSPRRHIQETQYF.